The source of this T cell receptor (beta chain) is a study of early T cells in non-severe SARS-CoV-2 infection. Overall study: Investigators sequenced bulk RNA drawn from unsorted whole blood, and chains remained unpaired.

CDR1 is MNHEY and CDR2 is SVGAGI in the germline V gene. This CDR3 contains 14 residues. Unmatched junction bases numbered 6, after V lost 5 bases and J lost 9 bases. This clonotype was counted many times. The TCR library protocol was used to attach unique molecular identifiers. These identifiers were attached to individual cDNA molecules. TCRdb processed the 5' RACE reads anew with MiXCR; each CDR3 protein has one entry. The table lists more than 65,000 distinct CDR3 sequences, less than 15% of them singletons. The sequence was obtained from an adult who was a healthcare worker with PCR-confirmed SARS-CoV-2 infection or an uninfected control (not recorded which). The chain recombines TRBV6-5 with TRBJ2-7, with 14 bases that match TRBD2. Sample: whole blood. The CDR3 is CASSKRLAGGRQYF. The CDR3 DNA sequence: TGTGCCAGCAGTAAGAGACTAGCGGGGGGGCGGCAGTACTTC.